The 18 T cell receptor beta chains below come from one sample, sequenced in a study of cytomegalovirus exposure and HLA in healthy donors. Data came from immunoSEQ multiplex PCR; TCRdb stores just in-frame clones and leaves some out. Among 150,000 to 200,000 clones listed, around 87% were seen once. Sequenced material: PBMCs. The receptors here all came from a woman aged 30 to 39 in good health and CMV-seronegative.

The chain is built from TRBV27 and TRBJ2-7; D is undetermined. The CDR3 loop spans 13 amino acids. CDR1 is MNHEY, CDR2 SMNVEV, per germline (reference sequence). The germline V and J ends were trimmed by 6 bases and 2 bases, with 11 bases remaining between them. Here the CDR3 DNA reads TGTGCCAGCAGCCTGACATCCACCTACGAGCAGTACTTC. It is translated as CASSLTSTYEQYF.

The rearrangement links TRBV4-1 to TRBJ2-5, with TRBD2 matching 9 bases. Germline lookup yields CDR1 MGHRA and CDR2 YSYEKL. The CDR3 runs 16 residues. The trim removed 3 bases at V and 7 bases at J, leaving 12 bases unmatched. The CDR3 spells CASSHTLAGPAGTQYF. CDR3 bases: TGCGCCAGCAGCCATACTCTAGCGGGGCCCGCAGGGACCCAGTACTTC.

The V call is TRBV7-8, the J call TRBJ1-2; maybe TRBD1 (6 bases). The germline gives CDR1 SGHVS, CDR2 FQNEAQ. V lost 5 bases and J lost 4, with 17 bases in between. The CDR3 sequence is 15 residues long. The CDR3 reads CASSLQYGGAYGYTF. Written as DNA, the CDR3 is TGTGCCAGCAGCCTCCAGTATGGGGGGGCCTATGGCTACACCTTC.

The chain is built from TRBV9 and TRBJ1-1, with D unclear. The germline gives CDR1 SGDLS, CDR2 YYNGEE. V was trimmed by 5 bases and J by 5 bases, leaving 13 bases between them. The CDR3 loop spans 13 amino acids. CDR3 sequence: CASRGVGWTEAFF. DNA of the CDR3: TGTGCCAGCAGGGGAGTGGGTTGGACTGAAGCTTTCTTT. The variable domain in full, with the rest retrieved from reference TRBV9 and TRBJ1-1, is DSGVTQTPKHLITATGQRVTLRCSPRSGDLSVYWYQQSLDQGLQFLIQYYNGEERAKGNILERFSAQQFPDLHSELNLSSLELGDSALYFCASRGVGWTEAFFGQGTRLTVV.

V is TRBV27 and J is TRBJ2-7, with a possible D match to TRBD1 (6 bases). The CDR3 is made up of 15 amino acids. Trimming removed 2 bases from V and 7 bases from J, with 18 bases in between. From germline, CDR1 is MNHEY and CDR2 SMNVEV (reference sequence). The CDR3 protein is CASSLPDRPLGEQYF. The CDR3 nucleotides read TGTGCCAGCAGTTTACCCGACAGGCCCCTGGGGGAGCAGTACTTC.

This sequence joins TRBV27 and TRBJ2-2, with D hard to call. V dropped 5 bases and J dropped 0 bases, with 10 bases sitting between them. Per germline, CDR1 MNHEY and CDR2 SMNVEV (reference sequence). CDR3 length: 15 residues. Here the CDR3 DNA reads TGTGCCAGCAGTATCCTCCGCGCGAACACCGGGGAGCTGTTTTTT. As protein: CASSILRANTGELFF.

The rearrangement joins TRBV5-6 to TRBJ1-4, with 10 positions matching TRBD1. J was trimmed by 5 bases and V by 4 bases; bases with no gene match: 17. Germline V gene data show CDR1 as SGHDT and CDR2 as YYEEEE. CDR3 length equals 19 residues. The CDR3 here is CASSGTGTGVGWLNEKLFF. DNA of the CDR3: TGTGCCAGCAGCGGGACCGGGACAGGGGTCGGGTGGTTGAATGAAAAACTGTTTTTT.

The chain carries TRBV5-6 and TRBJ1-1, with 7 bases lining up with TRBD1. Germline values: CDR1 SGHDT, CDR2 YYEEEE. The CDR3 covers 17 residues. Germline trimming cut 4 bases from V and 5 bases from J; bases unmatched to any gene: 17. Here the CDR3 DNA reads TGTGCCAGCAGCCAAAGGGGGCGCGGGGTTATGGGGACTGAAGCTTTCTTT. It specifies CASSQRGRGVMGTEAFF. The variable domain in full, with the rest retrieved from reference TRBV5-6 and TRBJ1-1, is DAGVTQSPTHLIKTRGQQVTLRCSPKSGHDTVSWYQQALGQGPQFIFQYYEEEERQRGNFPDRFSGHQFPNYSSELNVNALLLGDSALYLCASSQRGRGVMGTEAFFGQGTRLTVV.

This chain connects TRBV5-1 to TRBJ1-1, with D perhaps TRBD1 (6 bases). Germline V gene data show CDR1 as SGHRS and CDR2 as YFSETQ. The ends were cut back, 0 bases at V and 4 bases at J, with 16 bases in the middle. The CDR3 runs to 16 residues. In nucleotides, the CDR3 is TGCGCCAGCAGCTTGGTGGGCGGGGGGGCGCGCACTGAAGCTTTCTTT. The encoded protein is CASSLVGGGARTEAFF.

This sequence joins TRBV5-4 and TRBJ2-7; 9 bases are a match to TRBD1. The CDR3 contains 14 residues. Germline V CDR1 and CDR2: SGHNT, YYREEE (reference sequence). V shed 4 bases and J 3 bases; nucleotides not matched to a gene: 5. In DNA, the CDR3 is TGTGCCAGCAGCCTGCCGGGACAGGGCTACGAGCAGTACTTC. Amino acids: CASSLPGQGYEQYF.

The chain couples TRBV27 to TRBJ1-2, with a tentative D call TRBD1 (6 bases). Trimming cost V 1 base and J 4 bases, with 16 bases left between them. There are 16 residues in the CDR3. Germline values: CDR1 MNHEY, CDR2 SMNVEV (reference sequence). CDR3 coding DNA: TGTGCCAGCAGTTTATATCCGGGAGGGGGGAGCTATGGCTACACCTTC. Residues: CASSLYPGGGSYGYTF.

V is TRBV6-5 and J is TRBJ1-2; no reliable D call. CDR1 MNHEY and CDR2 SVGAGI come from the germline V gene. CDR3 size: 13 residues. The V end lost 2 bases, the J end lost 6 bases, and 10 bases lay between the germline ends. CDR3 in DNA: TGTGCCAGCAGTTACCCGGGGTTGGATGGCTACACCTTC. It codes for CASSYPGLDGYTF.

CDR3 DNA: TGTGCCAGCAGCGTAGGAGTTAGTCGAGGGAACACTGAAGCTTTCTTT. Amino acid sequence: CASSVGVSRGNTEAFF. V and J are TRBV9 and TRBJ1-1; D remains unclear. The germline CDR1 and CDR2 sequences are SGDLS and YYNGEE. The CDR3 has 16 amino acids. V was clipped by 0 bases and J by 1 base, with 13 bases between them. Supplemented by reference TRBV9 and TRBJ1-1, the full variable domain reads DSGVTQTPKHLITATGQRVTLRCSPRSGDLSVYWYQQSLDQGLQFLIQYYNGEERAKGNILERFSAQQFPDLHSELNLSSLELGDSALYFCASSVGVSRGNTEAFFGQGTRLTVV.

About this clone itself: The junction departs from the called germline gene at one end, perhaps through a read error. This chain joins TRBV30 and TRBJ2-7; the match to TRBD2 covers 8 bases. Germline CDR1 GTSNPN, CDR2 SVGIG (reference sequence). The CDR3 covers 14 residues. CDR3 in amino acids: CAWKGTGGAYEQYF. For the CDR3, the DNA is TGTGCCTGGAAAGGGACCGGGGGGGCCTATGAGCAGTACTTC.

This clone came up once. The CDR3 DNA sequence: TGTGCCAGCAGTCAAACATGGAACACTGAAGCTTTCTTT. This codes for CASSQTWNTEAFF. The chain combines TRBV6-5 with TRBJ1-1, with no clear D. Germline V gene data show CDR1 as MNHEY and CDR2 as SVGAGI. Trimming left V 5 bases short and J 1 base short, with 8 bases between. The CDR3 is 13 residues long.

This sequence joins TRBV11-2 and TRBJ1-1; the D gene is possibly TRBD1 (5 bases). Germline V lookup: CDR1 SGHAT, CDR2 FQNNGV. V lost 2 bases to trimming and J lost 4 bases, with 14 bases between them. The CDR3 has 15 amino acids. For the CDR3, the DNA is TGTGCCAGCAGCTTATTGGGGGGAAGGATCACTGAAGCTTTCTTT. This translates into CASSLLGGRITEAFF.

The chain joins TRBV28 to TRBJ2-7; possibly TRBD1 for D (6 bases). The CDR3 loop spans 14 amino acids. V was trimmed by 2 bases and J by 3 bases, leaving 11 bases between them. The germline gives CDR1 MDHEN, CDR2 SYDVKM. The DNA of the CDR3 is TGTGCCAGCAGTTTAGACAGGCTTAACTACGAGCAGTACTTC. As protein: CASSLDRLNYEQYF.

The chain combines TRBV5-6 with TRBJ2-7, with D unresolved. The V end was cut by 4 bases, the J end by 5 bases, with 25 bases between. Germline V gene data show CDR1 as SGHDT and CDR2 as YYEEEE. The length of the CDR3 is 17 residues. The DNA for the CDR3 is TGTGCCAGCAGCGGCCCTTTGCGGCGGATCAAAGAAGACGAGCAGTACTTC. As protein: CASSGPLRRIKEDEQYF.